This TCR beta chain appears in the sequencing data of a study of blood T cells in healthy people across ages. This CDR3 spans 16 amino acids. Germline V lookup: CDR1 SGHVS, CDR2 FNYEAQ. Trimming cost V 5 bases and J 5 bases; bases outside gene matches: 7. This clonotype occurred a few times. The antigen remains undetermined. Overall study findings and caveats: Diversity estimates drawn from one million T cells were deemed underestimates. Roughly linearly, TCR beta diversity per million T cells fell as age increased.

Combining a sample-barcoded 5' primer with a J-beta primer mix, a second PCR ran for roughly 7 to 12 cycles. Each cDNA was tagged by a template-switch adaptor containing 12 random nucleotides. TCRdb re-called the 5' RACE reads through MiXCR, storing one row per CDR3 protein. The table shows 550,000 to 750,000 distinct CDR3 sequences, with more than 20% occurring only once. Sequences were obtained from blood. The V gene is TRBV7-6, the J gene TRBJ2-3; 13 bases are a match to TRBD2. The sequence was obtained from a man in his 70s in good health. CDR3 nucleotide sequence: TGTGCCAGCAGCAAAGGACTAGCGGGAGTGAAAGATACGCAGTATTTT. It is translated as CASSKGLAGVKDTQYF.